Below, 14 T cell receptor beta chains from the same sample are listed, as sequenced in a study of OX40 agonist ivuxolimab in advanced cancers. Here immunoSEQ multiplex PCR was the method, and the copy in TCRdb shows in-frame clones only, minus some. The data hold about 89,000 clones, with roughly 93% observed a single time. This specimen was CD4+ or CD8+ T cells sorted from blood, taken in a trial of the OX40 agonist ivuxolimab. Receptors were obtained from an adult with an advanced solid tumor such as melanoma, head and neck, liver or kidney cancer.

The V gene is TRBV30, the J gene TRBJ2-3, with 7 bases that match TRBD2. J lost 4 bases, V lost 4 bases, and 8 bases had no gene match. Looked up from germline, CDR1 is GTSNPN and CDR2 is SVGIG (reference sequence). This CDR3 is 14 amino acids long. The CDR3 protein is CAWTVAGRPDTQYF. The CDR3 nucleotides read TGTGCCTGGACAGTAGCGGGCCGACCAGATACGCAGTATTTT.

This clone appeared once. At one boundary the junction diverges from the germline segment, which might be a read error. The CDR3, as DNA: TGTGCCAGCAGTTTAACGGGGCTAGCGGGACCTGAGAGTGTTCACTTC. Protein product: CASSLTGLAGPESVHF. The J gene is TRBJ2-7, the V gene TRBV27; 9 nucleotides align to TRBD2. There are 16 residues in the CDR3. Germline assignment: CDR1 MNHEY and CDR2 SMNVEV (reference sequence).

The chain has TRBV25-1 and TRBJ2-7; D might be TRBD1 (5 bases). This CDR3 has 13 residues. Germline-derived CDR1 and CDR2 are MGHDK and SYGVNS. The V end was cut by 4 bases, the J end by 2 bases, with 9 bases between. CDR3 loop: CASSATGTYEQYF. The CDR3 DNA reads as TGTGCCAGCAGTGCAACAGGTACCTACGAGCAGTACTTC.

The V gene is TRBV7-9, the J gene TRBJ1-4, with D perhaps matching TRBD1 (6 bases). The CDR3 contains 14 residues. Trimming took 5 bases from V and 4 from J, leaving 11 bases between them. Germline V gives CDR1 SEHNR, CDR2 FQNEAQ (reference sequence). The CDR3 nucleotides are TGTGCCAGCAGCATACAGGGTTATAATGAAAAACTGTTTTTT. It specifies CASSIQGYNEKLFF. Filled out from reference TRBV7-9 and TRBJ1-4, the complete variable domain reads DTGVSQNPRHKITKRGQNVTFRCDPISEHNRLYWYRQTLGQGPEFLTYFQNEAQLEKSRLLSDRFSAERPKGSFSTLEIQRTEQGDSAMYLCASSIQGYNEKLFFGSGTQLSVL.

This rearrangement joins TRBV11-3 to TRBJ2-7; 10 nucleotides line up with TRBD2. CDR3 length: 14 amino acids. Germline loops: CDR1 SGHNT, CDR2 YENEEA. V gave up 2 bases and J gave up 3 bases; unmatched junction bases: 1. The CDR3 is CASSLSSGSYEQYF. The CDR3 nucleotides read TGTGCCAGCAGCTTATCTAGCGGGAGCTACGAGCAGTACTTC.

The rearrangement uses TRBV9 and TRBJ2-2; possibly TRBD1 for D (7 bases). Germline-derived CDR1 and CDR2 are SGDLS and YYNGEE. The CDR3 consists of 15 residues. V was pared by 2 bases and J by 4 bases, with 12 bases between. CDR3 sequence reads: CASSVEQGGTGELFF. DNA for the CDR3: TGTGCCAGCAGCGTGGAGCAGGGGGGCACCGGGGAGCTGTTTTTT.

This sequence joins TRBV7-9 and TRBJ2-7; 7 bases are a match to TRBD2. V shed 8 bases, J shed 2 bases, and the junction held 9 bases outside the gene matches. The CDR3 consists of 14 residues. The germline V gene has CDR1 SEHNR and CDR2 FQNEAQ (reference sequence). The chain's CDR3 is CASEQGAGTYEQYF. The DNA of the CDR3 is TGTGCCAGCGAGCAAGGAGCGGGAACCTACGAGCAGTACTTC.

The chain carries TRBV10-3 and TRBJ2-7, with D perhaps given as TRBD1 or TRBD2 (5 bases each). The CDR3 extends over 15 amino acids. CDR1 is ENHRY and CDR2 is SYGVKD in the germline V gene. The V gene lost 2 bases and the J gene lost 2 bases, with 13 bases spanning the gap. The CDR3 region has the DNA TGTGCCATCAGTGAGGGTTCCAGGGACGCCTACGAGCAGTACTTC. The encoded protein is CAISEGSRDAYEQYF.

The CDR3 region is CASITGGSNEAFF. Here the CDR3 DNA reads TGTGCCAGCATCACTGGGGGTTCTAATGAAGCTTTCTTT. The chain has TRBV6-5 and TRBJ1-1; TRBD1 might be the D (5 bases). The germline gives CDR1 MNHEY, CDR2 SVGAGI. Between the trimmed V and J ends, which lost 7 bases and 7 bases, there was a span of 16 bases. The CDR3 has 13 amino acids.

V gene TRBV7-2 combines with J gene TRBJ2-1, with D perhaps matching TRBD2 (7 bases). Germline V gives CDR1 SGHTA, CDR2 FQGNSA. The CDR3 consists of 15 residues. Trimming removed 8 bases at V and 0 bases at J, with 14 bases between. Here the CDR3 reads CASGGATTSYNEQFF. The DNA for the CDR3 is TGTGCCAGCGGGGGGGCCACGACCTCCTACAATGAGCAGTTCTTC.

The chain recombines TRBV7-2 with TRBJ2-1; D remains ambiguous. CDR3 length equals 12 residues. Germline loops: CDR1 SGHTA, CDR2 FQGNSA. Trimming stripped 3 bases from V and 13 bases from J, with 13 bases between. DNA of the CDR3: TGTGCCAGCAGCTTTACACCAGTTAACCAGTTCTTC. It specifies CASSFTPVNQFF.

The rearrangement links TRBV7-2 to TRBJ2-1; 7 bases agree with TRBD2. The CDR3 is 14 residues long. Unmatched junction bases numbered 4, after V lost 1 base and J lost 7 bases. Germline-derived CDR1 and CDR2 are SGHTA and FQGNSA. The CDR3, as DNA: TGTGCCAGCAGCTTAGTAGGACTAGAGAATGAGCAGTTCTTC. It specifies CASSLVGLENEQFF.

The chain joins TRBV5-1 to TRBJ2-2, with TRBD1 matching 9 bases. CDR1 is SGHRS, CDR2 YFSETQ, per germline. This CDR3 is 18 amino acids long. V was clipped by 2 bases and J by 3 bases; unmatched bases: 11. The CDR3 coding sequence is TGCGCCAGCAGCTTAAGCTGGACAGGGGATGATGACACCGGGGAGCTGTTTTTT. Translated, it gives CASSLSWTGDDDTGELFF.

The chain employs TRBV30 and TRBJ1-1; no firm D call. Germline values: CDR1 GTSNPN, CDR2 SVGIG (reference sequence). This CDR3 has 12 amino acids. V was cut by 5 bases and J by 1 base, with 8 bases left in between. The CDR3 reads CAWRRGNTEAFF. CDR3 in DNA: TGTGCCTGGCGGCGCGGGAACACTGAAGCTTTCTTT.